Following are 24 T cell receptor beta chains from one sample sequenced in a study of cytomegalovirus exposure and HLA in healthy donors. A multiplex PCR was run with 60 Vbeta primers and 13 Jbeta primers. Sequenced by immunoSEQ multiplex PCR; TCRdb stores in-frame clones only, minus some. The sample consists of about 130,000 clones, over 70% of them appearing once. The sequenced sample consisted of PBMCs. All receptors come from a man aged 18 to 29 in good health and CMV-seropositive.

The gene calls are TRBV19 and TRBJ2-3; TRBD2 might be the D (7 bases). The germline V gene encodes CDR1 LNHDA and CDR2 SQIVND (reference sequence). The V end lost 1 base, the J end lost 2 bases, and 13 bases lay between the germline ends. The length of the CDR3 is 16 residues. In nucleotides, the CDR3 is TGTGCCAGTAGTATAGGGAGGGGGGGCGTCACAGATACGCAGTATTTT. Translating gives CASSIGRGGVTDTQYF.

This rearrangement joins TRBV11-2 to TRBJ1-1; a possible D gene is TRBD1 (6 bases). The CDR3 runs to 13 residues. V lost 3 bases to trimming and J lost 7 bases, with 12 bases between them. Germline CDR1 is SGHAT and CDR2 is FQNNGV. As DNA, the CDR3 is TGTGCCAGCAGCTTGGAACAGGGCGATGAAGCTTTCTTT. Translating gives CASSLEQGDEAFF.

The chain is built from TRBV19 and TRBJ2-3; 7 nucleotides agree with TRBD2. Germline CDR1 is LNHDA and CDR2 is SQIVND (reference sequence). The CDR3 runs to 17 residues. The junction had 8 bases not matched to a gene; V was cut back by 2 bases and J by 0 bases. The CDR3 sequence: CASSITSGGRSTDTQYF. In DNA, the CDR3 is TGTGCCAGTAGTATAACCTCCGGCGGGAGAAGCACAGATACGCAGTATTTT.

V usage is TRBV27 and J usage is TRBJ2-1; the match to TRBD1 covers 8 bases. After removal of 5 bases from V and 9 bases from J, the junction contained 12 bases not matched to a gene. CDR1 is MNHEY and CDR2 is SMNVEV in the germline V gene (reference sequence). The CDR3 extends over 15 amino acids. The CDR3 region has the DNA TGTGCCAGCAGTGTGACAGGGGCGAGGGGAAGTGAGCAGTTCTTC. Protein sequence: CASSVTGARGSEQFF.

The CDR3 DNA reads as TGTGCCAGCAGTCCTAGGGGGGGGGTGGGGAACACTGAAGCTTTCTTT. Its protein is CASSPRGGVGNTEAFF. V is TRBV9 and J is TRBJ1-1, with D perhaps TRBD1 (6 bases). The CDR3 runs to 16 residues. Germline V CDR1 and CDR2: SGDLS, YYNGEE. V was clipped by 5 bases and J by 1 base, with 18 bases between them. Full variable domain (outside the CDR3, taken from reference TRBV9 and TRBJ1-1): DSGVTQTPKHLITATGQRVTLRCSPRSGDLSVYWYQQSLDQGLQFLIQYYNGEERAKGNILERFSAQQFPDLHSELNLSSLELGDSALYFCASSPRGGVGNTEAFFGQGTRLTVV.

V gene TRBV6-5 combines with J gene TRBJ2-1; no clear D. The germline CDR1 and CDR2 sequences are MNHEY and SVGAGI. Trimming took 0 bases from V and 6 from J, leaving 9 bases between them. This CDR3 is 14 amino acids long. In nucleotides, the CDR3 is TGTGCCAGCAGTTACTCGAATCTAGGCAATGAGCAGTTCTTC. This sequence encodes CASSYSNLGNEQFF.

The gene calls are TRBV7-6 and TRBJ2-5; no definite D call. CDR1 is SGHVS, CDR2 FNYEAQ, per germline. V dropped 2 bases and J dropped 4 bases, with 5 bases sitting between them. The CDR3 loop spans 12 amino acids. The CDR3 nucleotides are TGTGCCAGCAGCTTATATTCAGAGACCCAGTACTTC. This gives the protein CASSLYSETQYF.

Only a few counts were recorded for this clone. This chain joins TRBV6-5 and TRBJ2-3; tentative D call: TRBD1 (5 bases). This CDR3 has 14 residues. The ends were cut back, 4 bases at V and 2 bases at J, with 10 bases in the middle. CDR1 MNHEY and CDR2 SVGAGI come from the germline V gene. DNA of the CDR3: TGTGCCAGCAGTTGGGGCCCACACACAGATACGCAGTATTTT. It is translated as CASSWGPHTDTQYF.

The chain links TRBV7-9 to TRBJ2-2, with TRBD2 identical over 10 bases. Unmatched junction bases numbered 5, after V lost 5 bases and J lost 2 bases. The CDR3 totals 16 residues. Germline lookup yields CDR1 SEHNR and CDR2 FQNEAQ (reference sequence). The CDR3 nucleotides are TGTGCCAGCAGCCGGGGACTAGCGCGCAACACCGGGGAGCTGTTTTTT. Protein sequence: CASSRGLARNTGELFF. Complete variable domain (other parts from reference TRBV7-9 and TRBJ2-2): DTGVSQNPRHKITKRGQNVTFRCDPISEHNRLYWYRQTLGQGPEFLTYFQNEAQLEKSRLLSDRFSAERPKGSFSTLEIQRTEQGDSAMYLCASSRGLARNTGELFFGEGSRLTVL.

The chain combines TRBV27 with TRBJ2-7; the match to TRBD1 covers 8 bases. Trimming removed 4 bases from V and 6 bases from J; junction bases left unmatched: 5. Germline CDR1 and CDR2: MNHEY and SMNVEV (reference sequence). The length of the CDR3 is 13 residues. In DNA form, the CDR3 reads TGTGCCAGCAGTTGGTCCAGGGGGCTCGAGCAGTACTTC. Amino acid sequence: CASSWSRGLEQYF.

The chain recombines TRBV5-1 with TRBJ2-5; D is uncertain. The end of the DNA aligns better with TRBJ2-7, so the J call may be wrong. Germline loops: CDR1 SGHRS, CDR2 YFSETQ. This CDR3 is built from 13 residues. The CDR3 is CASSFGPDYEQYF. The CDR3 DNA reads as TGCGCCAGCAGCTTCGGCCCGGACTACGAGCAGTACTTC.

This sequence joins TRBV6-5 and TRBJ2-7; D ambiguous. The CDR3 is made up of 12 amino acids. CDR1 MNHEY and CDR2 SVGAGI come from the germline V gene. V dropped 6 bases and J dropped 2 bases, with 8 bases sitting between them. In DNA form, the CDR3 reads TGTGCCAGCAGAACGGGTACCTACGAGCAGTACTTC. Translation: CASRTGTYEQYF.

The sample holds a few counts of this clone. The chain is built from TRBV18 and TRBJ2-3; D is undetermined. Trimming pared 2 bases from V and 0 bases from J, leaving 6 bases between. Looked up from germline, CDR1 is KGHSH and CDR2 is LQKENI. The length of the CDR3 is 14 residues. This CDR3 is CASSPSSSTDTQYF. DNA for the CDR3: TGTGCCAGCTCACCAAGCTCGAGCACAGATACGCAGTATTTT.

The chain joins TRBV27 to TRBJ1-1, with 8 positions matching TRBD1. The CDR3 loop spans 13 amino acids. Unmatched junction bases numbered 6, after V lost 6 bases and J lost 6 bases. CDR1 is MNHEY, CDR2 SMNVEV, per germline (reference sequence). The CDR3 is CASRVTGVSEAFF. CDR3 bases: TGTGCCAGCAGGGTGACAGGGGTCTCTGAAGCTTTCTTT.

The chain employs TRBV6-5 and TRBJ2-5, with 7 bases matching TRBD1. The DNA end favors TRBJ2-7, so the J call may be wrong. Germline CDR1 MNHEY, CDR2 SVGAGI. CDR3 size: 15 residues. The chain's CDR3 is CASSRQGYGSYEQYF. Here the CDR3 DNA reads TGTGCCAGCAGCCGACAGGGATATGGGTCCTACGAGCAGTACTTC.

CDR3 in DNA: TGTGCCAGCAGTGAAGTGGGACGGGGGGAAATATACGAGCAGTACTTC. Its protein is CASSEVGRGEIYEQYF. The chain has TRBV2 and TRBJ2-7; 7 bases align to TRBD2. CDR3 length: 16 amino acids. The germline gives CDR1 SNHLY, CDR2 FYNNEI. Germline trimming cut 1 base from V and 4 bases from J; bases unmatched to any gene: 10.

This sequence joins TRBV29-1 and TRBJ2-5; D is perhaps TRBD1 (6 bases). The CDR3 consists of 16 residues. Trimming pared 5 bases from V and 5 bases from J, leaving 24 bases between. Germline CDR1 is SQVTM and CDR2 is ANQGSEA. Here the CDR3 DNA reads TGCAGCGTTTCGCGACGCAAAAACAAGGGGGTGGAGACCCAGTACTTC. This encodes CSVSRRKNKGVETQYF.

The chain joins TRBV2 to TRBJ1-4; D gene ambiguous. The CDR3 has 12 amino acids. V lost 0 bases and J lost 8, with 4 bases in between. Germline V gives CDR1 SNHLY, CDR2 FYNNEI. The CDR3 DNA is TGTGCCAGCAGTGAAGCCCAGGAAAAACTGTTTTTT. The encoded protein is CASSEAQEKLFF. The variable domain in full, with the rest retrieved from reference TRBV2 and TRBJ1-4, is EPEVTQTPSHQVTQMGQEVILRCVPISNHLYFYWYRQILGQKVEFLVSFYNNEISEKSEIFDDQFSVERPDGSNFTLKIRSTKLEDSAMYFCASSEAQEKLFFGSGTQLSVL.

The gene calls are TRBV5-6 and TRBJ2-7; D may be TRBD2 (5 bases). The CDR3 has 15 amino acids. Germline V gene sequence: CDR1 SGHDT, CDR2 YYEEEE. V dropped 0 bases and J dropped 6 bases, with 16 bases sitting between them. The CDR3 region has the DNA TGTGCCAGCAGCTTGGGAGAGGGCTTCATTTTCGAGCAGTACTTC. This encodes CASSLGEGFIFEQYF. Full variable domain (missing parts from reference TRBV5-6 and TRBJ2-7): DAGVTQSPTHLIKTRGQQVTLRCSPKSGHDTVSWYQQALGQGPQFIFQYYEEEERQRGNFPDRFSGHQFPNYSSELNVNALLLGDSALYLCASSLGEGFIFEQYFGPGTRLTVT.

The chain carries TRBV19 and TRBJ2-7, with 8 bases that match TRBD1. The germline CDR1 and CDR2 sequences are LNHDA and SQIVND (reference sequence). This CDR3 comprises 13 residues. V lost 10 bases, J lost 6 bases, and 11 bases stayed unmatched. The CDR3 DNA reads TGTGCCACCACTCGGACAGGGAAGGGCGAGCAGTACTTC. This codes for CATTRTGKGEQYF.

The chain carries TRBV9 and TRBJ1-2; D call uncertain. Trimming removed 4 bases at V and 4 bases at J, with 20 bases between. This CDR3 spans 16 amino acids. The germline gives CDR1 SGDLS, CDR2 YYNGEE. The CDR3 nucleotides are TGTGCCAGCAGCTCAAGGCACCGGGGAACCATCTATGGCTACACCTTC. This translates into CASSSRHRGTIYGYTF.

This chain links TRBV4-1 with TRBJ2-5; perhaps TRBD1 as D (7 bases). CDR3 length equals 21 residues. V lost 1 base, J lost 5 bases, and 32 bases lay in between. Germline CDR1 MGHRA, CDR2 YSYEKL. CDR3 in amino acids: CASSQAGLGWTGGEAGETQYF. CDR3 bases: TGCGCCAGCAGCCAAGCCGGGCTTGGGTGGACAGGCGGGGAGGCGGGGGAGACCCAGTACTTC.

V usage is TRBV4-3 and J usage is TRBJ2-7; possibly TRBD2 for D (5 bases). CDR1 and CDR2 (germline): LGHNA, YSLEER. Trimming took off 0 bases at V and 5 bases at J, with 20 bases between the two ends. The length of the CDR3 is 17 residues. CDR3 in DNA: TGCGCCAGCAGCCAAGACAATCGGGAAAGTGCTTTTGACGAGCAGTACTTC. It is translated as CASSQDNRESAFDEQYF.

This chain links TRBV7-2 with TRBJ2-5, with 11 bases aligning to TRBD2. The CDR3 loop spans 15 amino acids. The V gene's germline CDR1 is SGHTA and CDR2 FQGNSA. V was clipped by 5 bases and J by 5 bases; unmatched bases: 7. This CDR3 is CASSDSGGAWETQYF. As DNA, the CDR3 is TGTGCCAGCAGCGATAGCGGGGGGGCCTGGGAGACCCAGTACTTC.